This is a list of T cell receptor beta chains from one sample in a study of blood T cells in healthy people across ages. MiXCR was run by TCRdb on the 5' RACE reads, yielding one entry per CDR3 protein. The data hold approximately 700,000 distinct CDR3 sequences, with approximately 30% observed a single time. Input material: blood. All receptors derive from a woman aged 80 or over in good health. Each CDR3 is given with its conserved first and last residue. A D gene is named only where the DNA matches it firmly. Rows give clone size only sometimes, using once, few, many, or a class for an expanded clone.

V: TRBV30
D: NA
J: TRBJ2-7
size: few
CDR3: CAWSRGKGYHEQYF
DNA: TGTGCCTGGAGTCGGGGGAAAGGGTACCACGAGCAGTACTTC

V: TRBV20-1
D: TRBD2
J: TRBJ2-3
size: NA
CDR3: CSARVPGLPFTDTQYF
DNA: TGCAGTGCTAGAGTGCCGGGACTACCCTTCACAGATACGCAGTATTTT

V: TRBV3-1
D: NA
J: TRBJ2-5
size: many
CDR3: CASSQVLGGGKTQYF
DNA: TGTGCCAGCAGCCAAGTCTTGGGAGGGGGGAAGACCCAGTACTTC

V: TRBV5-1
D: NA
J: TRBJ2-5
size: many
CDR3: CASSLPGEETQYF
DNA: TGCGCCAGCAGCTTGCCAGGGGAAGAGACCCAGTACTTC

V: TRBV4-3
D: TRBD1
J: TRBJ1-2
size: many
CDR3: CASSLAQGTDSNYGYTF
DNA: TGCGCCAGCAGCCTAGCACAGGGGACCGACTCTAACTATGGCTACACCTTC

V: TRBV3-1
D: NA
J: TRBJ1-6
size: few
CDR3: CASSQPDTPLHF
DNA: TGTGCCAGCAGCCAACCAGACACACCCCTCCACTTT

V: TRBV7-2
D: NA
J: TRBJ1-6
size: many
CDR3: CASSLTVNNSPLHF
DNA: TGTGCCAGCAGCCTGACAGTGAATAATTCACCCCTCCACTTT

V: TRBV12-3/TRBV12-4
D: NA
J: TRBJ2-3
size: many
CDR3: CASSLAGSLTDTQYF
DNA: TGTGCCAGCAGTTTAGCGGGTTCCCTCACAGATACGCAGTATTTT

V: TRBV14
D: TRBD1
J: TRBJ2-7
size: many
CDR3: CASSQVKGAEQYF
DNA: TGTGCCAGCAGCCAAGTAAAGGGGGCCGAGCAGTACTTC

V: TRBV25-1
D: NA
J: TRBJ1-2
size: many
CDR3: CASSDPFTPFYGYTF
DNA: TGTGCCAGCAGTGACCCTTTCACACCGTTCTATGGCTACACCTTC